The 29 T cell receptor beta chains given below trace back to one sample, sequenced in a study of cytomegalovirus exposure and HLA in healthy donors. PCR primers comprised 60 Vbeta and 13 Jbeta primers. Clones were read by immunoSEQ multiplex PCR, and TCRdb kept only the in-frame ones, dropping some. Of some 180,000 clones detected, 75% to 90% appear once; the ten largest clones hold around 1.4%. The sequenced material came from PBMCs. The source of these receptors is a girl aged 5 to 17 in good health and CMV-seropositive.

This clone came up a few times. V gene TRBV18 combines with J gene TRBJ1-2; no clear D gene. Trimming shortened V by 1 base and J by 1 base, and 7 bases separated the two germline ends. This CDR3 comprises 14 residues. Per the germline V gene, CDR1 is KGHSH and CDR2 is LQKENI. The CDR3 loop is CASSPQHDNYGYTF. For the CDR3, the DNA is TGTGCCAGCTCACCACAGCATGATAACTATGGCTACACCTTC.

The chain is built from TRBV7-2 and TRBJ1-1; D is undetermined. CDR3 length: 13 residues. Germline V gene lookup returns CDR1 SGHTA and CDR2 FQGNSA. V lost 6 bases to trimming and J lost 2 bases, with 10 bases between them. The CDR3 DNA is TGTGCCAGCAGTCGAACAGTAAACACTGAAGCTTTCTTT. Amino acid sequence: CASSRTVNTEAFF.

The chain carries TRBV5-4 and TRBJ2-7, with 14 positions matching TRBD2. The CDR3 is 13 residues long. CDR1 is SGHNT and CDR2 is YYREEE in the germline V gene (reference sequence). V lost 5 bases to trimming and J lost 5 bases; unmatched junction nucleotides: 0. The CDR3 DNA is TGTGCCAGCAGGGGACTAGCGGGAGACGAGCAGTACTTC. Translating it yields CASRGLAGDEQYF.

The V gene is TRBV2, the J gene TRBJ2-2; 8 bases are a match to TRBD2. With 5 bases clipped from V and 5 bases from J, the junction kept 13 bases outside the gene matches. Germline CDR1 and CDR2: SNHLY and FYNNEI. This CDR3 comprises 17 residues. This CDR3 is CASSREGRRVNTGELFF. The CDR3 nucleotides read TGTGCCAGCAGTCGGGAGGGGCGGCGGGTTAATACCGGGGAGCTGTTTTTT.

The CDR3 here is CASSPNSGYGYTF. As DNA, the CDR3 is TGTGCCAGCAGCCCTAACAGTGGATATGGCTACACCTTC. The chain joins TRBV7-8 to TRBJ1-2; no clear D. This CDR3 region has 13 residues. V shed 5 bases and J shed 5 bases, with 12 bases lying between them. Germline CDR1 and CDR2: SGHVS and FQNEAQ. Using reference TRBV7-8 and TRBJ1-2 for the parts outside the CDR3, the full variable domain is GAGVSQSPRYKVAKRGQDVALRCDPISGHVSLFWYQQALGQGPEFLTYFQNEAQLDKSGLPSDRFFAERPEGSVSTLKIQRTQQEDSAVYLCASSPNSGYGYTFGSGTRLTVV.

The V gene is TRBV7-8, the J gene TRBJ2-3, with 9 bases fitting TRBD2. The CDR3 is 19 residues long. After removal of 1 base from V and 3 bases from J, the junction contained 14 bases not matched to a gene. Germline values: CDR1 SGHVS, CDR2 FQNEAQ. CDR3 sequence (DNA): TGTGCCAGCAGCTTAGTATTCGGCGGGAGGGAAGTTATGACAGATACGCAGTATTTT. This gives the protein CASSLVFGGREVMTDTQYF. Complete variable domain (other parts from reference TRBV7-8 and TRBJ2-3): GAGVSQSPRYKVAKRGQDVALRCDPISGHVSLFWYQQALGQGPEFLTYFQNEAQLDKSGLPSDRFFAERPEGSVSTLKIQRTQQEDSAVYLCASSLVFGGREVMTDTQYFGPGTRLTVL.

The chain employs TRBV4-1 and TRBJ2-1; TRBD2 agrees at 10 bases. The V and J ends lost 5 bases and 6 bases, in that order; junction bases with no gene match: 13. This CDR3 comprises 17 residues. Germline V gene sequence: CDR1 MGHRA, CDR2 YSYEKL. Here the CDR3 reads CASSKRPLAGESNEQFF. The CDR3 nucleotides read TGCGCCAGCAGCAAACGACCTCTAGCGGGAGAAAGCAATGAGCAGTTCTTC.

V is TRBV9 and J is TRBJ2-2; the match to TRBD2 covers 8 bases. V lost 3 bases and J lost 7; bases outside the gene matches: 5. Per the germline V gene, CDR1 is SGDLS and CDR2 is YYNGEE. CDR3 size: 14 residues. CDR3 DNA: TGTGCCAGCAGCGCGACTAGCGTGGTCGGGGAGCTGTTTTTT. Its translation is CASSATSVVGELFF.

The gene calls are TRBV25-1 and TRBJ2-3; D is perhaps TRBD1 (5 bases). Germline CDR1 reads MGHDK; CDR2 reads SYGVNS. V was trimmed by 5 bases and J by 2 bases, leaving 11 bases between them. The CDR3 spans 14 residues. This chain's CDR3 is CASSLTDFTDTQYF. The CDR3 bases are TGTGCCAGCAGTTTGACAGACTTCACAGATACGCAGTATTTT.

This clone showed up just a few times. The chain recombines TRBV2 with TRBJ1-5; 7 positions agree with TRBD1. This CDR3 is 15 amino acids long. Germline V gene data show CDR1 as SNHLY and CDR2 as FYNNEI. J was trimmed by 0 bases and V by 4 bases; bases with no gene match: 3. The CDR3 spells CASSGQGDSNQPQHF. For the CDR3, the DNA is TGTGCCAGCAGTGGACAGGGAGATAGCAATCAGCCCCAGCATTTT.

The gene calls are TRBV9 and TRBJ1-3; 10 nucleotides agree with TRBD1. Per the germline V gene, CDR1 is SGDLS and CDR2 is YYNGEE. The CDR3 is 17 amino acids. With 0 bases clipped from V and 5 bases from J, the junction kept 8 bases outside the gene matches. The CDR3 nucleotides read TGTGCCAGCAGCGTAGAGGGACAGGGGAAGGGGAGAAACACCATATATTTT. Amino acid sequence: CASSVEGQGKGRNTIYF.

CDR3 region: CASSQGTSGPSTDTQYF. CDR3 nucleotide sequence: TGCGCCAGCAGCCAGGGGACTAGCGGGCCGAGCACAGATACGCAGTATTTT. V usage is TRBV4-3 and J usage is TRBJ2-3; 12 bases line up with TRBD2. CDR3 length: 17 amino acids. CDR1 and CDR2 from the germline V gene are LGHNA and YSLEER. J gave up 0 bases and V 3 bases, and 4 bases lay outside the gene matches.

The J gene is TRBJ2-7, the V gene TRBV4-1; D might be TRBD2 (5 bases). The V gene lost 6 bases and the J gene lost 3 bases, with 9 bases spanning the gap. The germline V gene has CDR1 MGHRA and CDR2 YSYEKL. The CDR3 spans 12 residues. DNA of the CDR3: TGCGCCAGCAGAGGGAGAGGCTACGAGCAGTACTTC. Its translation is CASRGRGYEQYF.

This clone was detected once. The gene calls are TRBV19 and TRBJ2-2; 11 bases map to TRBD2. This CDR3 spans 14 amino acids. Looked up from germline, CDR1 is LNHDA and CDR2 is SQIVND (reference sequence). V dropped 4 bases and J dropped 6; count of bases not matched to a gene: 1. CDR3 sequence reads: CASSSSGRAGELFF. The CDR3 region has the DNA TGTGCCAGTAGTAGTAGCGGGAGGGCCGGGGAGCTGTTTTTT.

This clone was observed a few times. This chain joins TRBV7-9 and TRBJ1-2; D may be TRBD1 (5 bases). This CDR3 contains 13 residues. The V and J ends lost 1 base and 7 bases respectively, with 10 bases between them. The germline CDR1 and CDR2 sequences are SEHNR and FQNEAQ (reference sequence). The CDR3, as DNA: TGTGCCAGCAGCTTAGAGGGGAGGGGTGGCTACACCTTC. It codes for CASSLEGRGGYTF.

The V and J genes are TRBV6-1 and TRBJ1-5; 9 positions match TRBD1. The CDR3 has 15 residues. After removal of 3 bases from V and 9 bases from J, the junction contained 9 bases not matched to a gene. Per germline, CDR1 MNHNS and CDR2 SASEGT. The CDR3 region has the DNA TGTGCCAGCAGTGACGGACAGGGGCAGGGTCGGCCCCAGCATTTT. Its translation is CASSDGQGQGRPQHF.

J is TRBJ1-2 and V is TRBV7-9; TRBD1 agrees at 7 bases. This CDR3 is 12 amino acids long. V lost 5 bases to trimming and J lost 7 bases; unmatched junction nucleotides: 4. CDR1 is SEHNR, CDR2 FQNEAQ, per germline (reference sequence). The CDR3 sequence is CASSPKGAGYTF. DNA of the CDR3: TGTGCCAGCAGCCCTAAGGGGGCTGGCTACACCTTC.

This chain uses TRBV19 with TRBJ1-5, with 10 bases identical to TRBD1. The J segment lost 6 bases and the V segment lost 2 bases, leaving 7 bases of the junction unmatched. Per germline, CDR1 LNHDA and CDR2 SQIVND (reference sequence). The CDR3 consists of 16 residues. CDR3 in amino acids: CASSIRDRGFGQPQHF. The CDR3 region has the DNA TGTGCCAGTAGTATACGGGACAGGGGTTTCGGTCAGCCCCAGCATTTT.

This clone came up once. The chain carries TRBV14 and TRBJ2-5, with D perhaps matching TRBD2 (5 bases). Germline V CDR1 and CDR2: SGHDN, FVKESK. This CDR3 comprises 13 residues. V was clipped by 4 bases and J by 10 bases, with 16 bases between them. Here the CDR3 DNA reads TGTGCCAGCAGCCGGGGAGCAATAGAGGTCCAGTACTTC. Translation gives CASSRGAIEVQYF.

This chain links TRBV4-1 with TRBJ1-2; TRBD1 matches at 9 bases. Looked up from germline, CDR1 is MGHRA and CDR2 is YSYEKL. The V and J ends lost 3 bases and 4 bases, in that order; junction bases with no gene match: 9. The CDR3 sequence is 16 residues long. CDR3 nucleotides: TGCGCCAGCAGCCATCCCCCGGGACAGGGACCCTATGGCTACACCTTC. Translated, it gives CASSHPPGQGPYGYTF.

The rearrangement links TRBV5-1 to TRBJ2-5; 7 positions match TRBD2. CDR1 is SGHRS, CDR2 YFSETQ, per germline. The CDR3 totals 15 residues. The V gene end was trimmed by 4 bases and the J gene end by 3 bases; junction bases not matched to a gene: 9. CDR3: CASSRSAGREETQYF. Written as DNA, the CDR3 is TGCGCCAGCAGCCGGAGCGCAGGGAGGGAAGAGACCCAGTACTTC.

The rearrangement joins TRBV7-2 to TRBJ2-3; TRBD1 agrees at 7 bases. The CDR3 loop spans 15 amino acids. The J segment lost 5 bases and the V segment lost 2 bases, leaving 7 bases of the junction unmatched. Germline lookup yields CDR1 SGHTA and CDR2 FQGNSA. The CDR3 sequence is CASSLRGRGRDTQYF. In DNA form, the CDR3 reads TGTGCCAGCAGCTTACGCGGCAGGGGGAGAGATACGCAGTATTTT.

V is TRBV27 and J is TRBJ1-2; no clear D. Germline V CDR1 and CDR2: MNHEY, SMNVEV (reference sequence). This CDR3 is built from 14 residues. V was clipped by 2 bases and J by 8 bases, with 15 bases between them. CDR3 in amino acids: CASSLGPGYSGYTF. The CDR3 DNA is TGTGCCAGCAGTTTAGGTCCGGGGTACTCCGGCTACACCTTC.

This chain uses TRBV18 with TRBJ2-2; D is ambiguous. CDR3 length: 13 residues. The germline CDR1 and CDR2 sequences are KGHSH and LQKENI. Deletions cut 6 bases from V and 7 bases from J, with 12 bases between. Here the CDR3 DNA reads TGTGCCAGCTCTCCAAAATCCGGCGGGGAGCTGTTTTTT. Amino acids: CASSPKSGGELFF.

This clone was detected only once. This sequence joins TRBV7-8 and TRBJ2-7; the match to TRBD2 covers 8 bases. The V and J ends lost 7 bases and 2 bases, in that order; junction bases with no gene match: 16. CDR3 size: 17 residues. Germline assignment: CDR1 SGHVS and CDR2 FQNEAQ. This chain's CDR3 is CASTNSRAGERPYEQYF. The DNA for the CDR3 is TGTGCCAGCACCAATTCCCGAGCGGGAGAGCGGCCCTACGAGCAGTACTTC.

The gene calls are TRBV19 and TRBJ1-2, with D tentatively TRBD1 (5 bases). Trimming shortened V by 0 bases and J by 4 bases, and 15 bases separated the two germline ends. Germline-derived CDR1 and CDR2 are LNHDA and SQIVND (reference sequence). The CDR3 sequence is 16 residues long. The CDR3 sequence is CASSIDSGGLSYGYTF. CDR3 sequence (DNA): TGTGCCAGTAGTATAGATTCGGGGGGACTAAGCTATGGCTACACCTTC.

The V and J genes are TRBV11-3 and TRBJ2-7, with TRBD2 matching 10 bases. The CDR3 is made up of 15 amino acids. V shed 6 bases, J shed 2 bases, and the junction held 7 bases outside the gene matches. Per germline, CDR1 SGHNT and CDR2 YENEEA. As DNA, the CDR3 is TGTGCCAGCAGTTTCGGGCTAGCGGGAGCCTACGAGCAGTACTTC. Translation: CASSFGLAGAYEQYF.

The rearrangement joins TRBV7-7 to TRBJ2-2; D is unresolved. This CDR3 region has 14 residues. Per the germline V gene, CDR1 is SSHAT and CDR2 is FNYEAQ (reference sequence). Trimming removed 1 base from V and 6 bases from J, with 9 bases in between. In DNA, the CDR3 is TGTGCCAGCAGCTTAGATCGGTCGGCCGGGGAGCTGTTTTTT. This sequence encodes CASSLDRSAGELFF.

This clone was recorded only once. The rearrangement links TRBV6-5 to TRBJ2-7, with a weak D call TRBD1 (5 bases). The CDR3 loop spans 14 amino acids. Germline CDR1 is MNHEY and CDR2 is SVGAGI. V was cut by 6 bases and J by 2 bases, with 14 bases left in between. The CDR3 nucleotides are TGTGCCAGCAGAACCTTACAGGCGACCTACGAGCAGTACTTC. This sequence encodes CASRTLQATYEQYF.